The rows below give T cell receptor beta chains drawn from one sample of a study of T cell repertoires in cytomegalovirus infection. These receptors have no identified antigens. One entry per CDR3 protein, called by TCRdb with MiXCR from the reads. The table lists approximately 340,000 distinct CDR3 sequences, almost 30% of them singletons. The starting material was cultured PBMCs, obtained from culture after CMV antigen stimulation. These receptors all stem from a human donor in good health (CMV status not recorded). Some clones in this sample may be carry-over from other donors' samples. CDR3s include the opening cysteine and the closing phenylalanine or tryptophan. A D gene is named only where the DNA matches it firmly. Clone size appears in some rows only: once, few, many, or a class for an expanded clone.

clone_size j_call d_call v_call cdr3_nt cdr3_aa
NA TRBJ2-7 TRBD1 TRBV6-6 TGTGCCAGCAGTCAGGGACAGCTATACGAGCAGTACTTC CASSQGQLYEQYF
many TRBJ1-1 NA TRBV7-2 TGTGCCAGCAGCTTAGGGTCTCGAGGGGACACTGAAGCTTTCTTT CASSLGSRGDTEAFF
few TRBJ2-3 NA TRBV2 TGTGCCAGCAGTGATGTGGACTTGACTAGCACAGATACGCAGTATTTT CASSDVDLTSTDTQYF
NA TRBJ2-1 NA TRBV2 TGTGCCAGCAGTGAAACCCCAGCGGCCCTCATCAATGAGCAGTTCTTC CASSETPAALINEQFF
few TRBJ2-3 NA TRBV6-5 TGTGCCAGCGACCAGGGGGGCGATACGCAGTATTTT CASDQGGDTQYF
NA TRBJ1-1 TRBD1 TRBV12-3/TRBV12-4 TGTGCCAGCACCCAGACAGGGTGGGACACTGAAGCTTTCTTT CASTQTGWDTEAFF
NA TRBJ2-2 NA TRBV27 TGTGCCAGCAGTTCGGGACCCACCGGGGAGCTGTTTTTT CASSSGPTGELFF
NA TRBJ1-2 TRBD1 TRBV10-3 TGTGCCATCAGTGAGTTCGGGACAGAGGACGGCTACACCTTC CAISEFGTEDGYTF
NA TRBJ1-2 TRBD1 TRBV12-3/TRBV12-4 TGTGCCAGCAGTTTTCGGCCAGGGACAGCATATGGCTACACCTTC CASSFRPGTAYGYTF
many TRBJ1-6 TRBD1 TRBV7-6 TGTGCCAGCAGCTTAGCAGGGACAGGGGCTGGTAATTCACCCCTCCACTTT CASSLAGTGAGNSPLHF
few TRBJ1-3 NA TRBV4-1 TGCGCCAGCAGCCAAGACGCCAGGACATCTGGAAACACCATATATTTT CASSQDARTSGNTIYF
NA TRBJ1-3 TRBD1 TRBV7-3 TGTGCCAGCAGCTTGACAGGGGGCGAAAACACCATATATTTT CASSLTGGENTIYF
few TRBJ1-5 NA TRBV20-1 TGCAGTGCTGAGGCAGAAACACTCAATCAGCCCCAGCATTTT CSAEAETLNQPQHF
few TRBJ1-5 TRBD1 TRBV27 TGTGCCAGCGGGGACAGGGGAGATCAGCCCCAGCATTTT CASGDRGDQPQHF
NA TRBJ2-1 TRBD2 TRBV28 TGTGCCAGCAGTTTTTCCCTAGCGGGAGGGCCGCTGTTGGGTTACAATGAGCAGTTCTTC CASSFSLAGGPLLGYNEQFF
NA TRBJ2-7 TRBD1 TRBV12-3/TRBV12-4 TGTGCCAGCGCTCGCCTGGGACAGGGGCCACGCGAGCAGTACTTC CASARLGQGPREQYF
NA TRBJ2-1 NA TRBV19 TGTGCCAGTAGTTCGCGGACTGGGAGCTCCTACAATGAGCAGTTCTTC CASSSRTGSSYNEQFF
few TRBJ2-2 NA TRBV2 TGTGCCCGTTTCGGGAGCTCCGGGGAGCTGTTTTTT CARFGSSGELFF
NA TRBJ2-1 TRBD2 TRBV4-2 TGTGCCAGCAGCCCTGGACTAGGACTTGAGGGCAATGAGCAGTTCTTC CASSPGLGLEGNEQFF
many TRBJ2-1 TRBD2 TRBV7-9 TGTGCCAGCAGCTCACGGACTAGCGGTTCCTCCACGAGCTCCTACAATGAGCAGTTCTTC CASSSRTSGSSTSSYNEQFF
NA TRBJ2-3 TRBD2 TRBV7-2 TGTGCCAGCAGCTTACGATGCGGGAGAGGGGTACCCACAGATACGCAGTATTTT CASSLRCGRGVPTDTQYF
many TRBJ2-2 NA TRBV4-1 TGCGCCAGCAGCCATGCAAGGGATATGAACACCGGGGAGCTGTTTTTT CASSHARDMNTGELFF
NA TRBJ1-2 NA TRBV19 TGTGCCAGTAGTACCGGACGGTTCTATGGCTACACCTTC CASSTGRFYGYTF
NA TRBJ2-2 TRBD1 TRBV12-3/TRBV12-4 TGTGCCAGCAGTTCGACAGGGTTGACCGGGGAGCTGTTTTTT CASSSTGLTGELFF
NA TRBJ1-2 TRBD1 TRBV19 TGTGCCAGTAGTACCGACAGGGAGTATGGGATCCTATATGGCTACACCTTC CASSTDREYGILYGYTF
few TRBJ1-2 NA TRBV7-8 TGTGCCAGCAGCTTAGGGGTCAGGGGATCCTATGGCTACACCTTC CASSLGVRGSYGYTF